Listed below are T cell receptor beta chains from one sample, sequenced in a study of Ad26.COV2.S vaccination and SARS-CoV-2 variants. Using immunoSEQ multiplex PCR, the repertoire was profiled, and TCRdb retains in-frame clones only, with some absent. The data show around 240,000 clones, 88% seen once. The source material was peripheral blood, sampled in a trial of Ad26.COV2.S vaccine versus placebo. The receptors shown here come from a person aged 18-60 years who received the Ad26.COV2.S COVID-19 vaccine or a placebo. CDR3s leave out the opening cysteine and the closing phenylalanine or tryptophan. D genes are given only for firm matches.

>TRBV13|TRBJ2-7|TRBD2
ASSPGRGSSYEQY
>TRBV5-1|TRBJ2-5|-
ASSLSSKETQY
>TRBV2|TRBJ1-1|-
ASSGSILGVTEAF
>TRBV10-1|TRBJ2-5|-
ASSILGCPGETQY
>TRBV25-1|TRBJ1-4|-
ASSPRAGRREKLF
>TRBV28|TRBJ2-7|-
ASSLGSGVAYEQY
>TRBV5-4|TRBJ2-7|TRBD1
ASSSEGAIYEQY
>TRBV5-8|TRBJ2-3|-
ASSFASWFVPTDTQY
>TRBV18|TRBJ2-5|TRBD2
ASSLTRLAGSQETQY
>TRBV7-2|TRBJ2-6|-
ASSWKGSGANVLT
>TRBV6-2/TRBV6-3|TRBJ2-7|TRBD1
ASSRSGTGFYEQY
>TRBV11-2|TRBJ2-7|-
ASRAHGLGGWEQY
>TRBV10-2|TRBJ2-3|-
ASSESVSATSTDTQY
>TRBV7-3|TRBJ2-7|-
ASSLNGAAYEQY
>TRBV19|TRBJ1-3|TRBD1
ASTMTGGAYTIY
>TRBV30|TRBJ1-6|-
AYYLGQGSSPLH
>TRBV6-2/TRBV6-3|TRBJ2-5|TRBD2
ASSYYPSGQTQY
>TRBV6-5|TRBJ2-2|-
ASHGDPSTGELF
>TRBV9|TRBJ2-5|-
ASSVEGGYETQY
>TRBV28|TRBJ1-5|-
ASSFAGGDGDNQPQH
>TRBV5-1|TRBJ1-6|TRBD1
ASSLRGQGWDNSPLH
>TRBV2|TRBJ1-4|-
ASRPIGGMEKLF
>TRBV5-1|TRBJ2-1|-
ASREGDEQF